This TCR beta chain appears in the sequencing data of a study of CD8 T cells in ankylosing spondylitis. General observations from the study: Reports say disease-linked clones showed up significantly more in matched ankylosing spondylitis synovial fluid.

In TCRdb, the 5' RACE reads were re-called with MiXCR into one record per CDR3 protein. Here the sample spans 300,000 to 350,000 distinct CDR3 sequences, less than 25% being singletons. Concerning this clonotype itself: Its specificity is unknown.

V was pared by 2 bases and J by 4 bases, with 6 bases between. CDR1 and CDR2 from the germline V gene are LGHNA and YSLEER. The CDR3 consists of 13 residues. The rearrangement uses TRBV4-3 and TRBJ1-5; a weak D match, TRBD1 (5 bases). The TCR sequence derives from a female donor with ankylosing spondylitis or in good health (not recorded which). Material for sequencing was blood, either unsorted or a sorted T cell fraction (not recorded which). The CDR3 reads CASSQRGNQPQHF. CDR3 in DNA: TGCGCCAGCAGCCAAAGGGGTAATCAGCCCCAGCATTTT.